This T cell receptor beta chain was recovered during a study of cytomegalovirus exposure and HLA in healthy donors (dated by TCRdb to between 2016 and 2019). Describing the broader study: In an earlier analysis of about 560 of the donors, less than 350 Gb of sequence data and 90 million to 120 million unique TCR beta sequences from about 179 million T cells were reported. Because of strong linkage in the cohort, 4 to 6 DR-DQ haplotypes were treated as single units for association and clustering. In a later analysis, previously published TCR beta repertoires from more than 500 donors were re-analyzed and high-resolution HLA genotyping was added so that TCR occurrence patterns could be studied. A later genetic analysis used genome-wide SNP genotypes for about 55% of the 666 donors, treating that subset as a discovery cohort. In the later analysis, no new phenotypic data were used to find candidate immune exposures; instead, reliance was placed on TCR beta sequences and their occurrence across donors. To predict cytomegalovirus infection status, the study brought together high-throughput TCR immunosequencing, statistical association of individual TCRs with disease status, and machine learning. Donor age, sex, ethnicity and CMV serostatus were compiled alongside the repertoire data. All discovery cohort repertoires had been generated on a single sequencing platform. HLA typing included class I and class II loci at four-digit resolution. In addition to the first cohort of roughly 700 subjects, a separate validation cohort of 130 or so different subjects was used. In an earlier analysis of 500 to 650 of the donors, high-throughput TCR beta sequencing was used to judge whether each TCR beta V gene segment behaved as functional or pseudogenic. Among roughly 400 genotyped donors of the cohort, an average of around 240,000 unique TCR beta nucleotide sequences were sequenced per donor, 15% to 20% of them non-productive. The T cell repertoires of several hundred subjects were profiled by immunosequencing and related to cytomegalovirus serostatus. Typing coverage differed by locus: A, B, C, DRB1 and DQB1 were typed in roughly 629-640 donors, DQA1 in 500 to 550, DPA1 in roughly 590, and DPB1 in 450 to 480. Of the 398 genotyped donors, 65% to 90% fell in the genetic ancestry cluster associated with self-reported Caucasian donors. Around 330 gigabases of sequencing data and roughly 81 million unique TCR sequences made up an early release that covered approximately 700 HLA-typed donors. The aim of the study was to test whether cataloging public T cell receptors could identify signatures of past pathogen exposure. General conclusions and limits of the study: While some public TCRs were present in many individuals, most TCR sequences turned up only very rarely across donors. For the cohort, immune exposure information was limited to CMV serostatus. Correlated functional status among segregating V segments might reflect linkage disequilibrium, but an unknown experimental factor could not be ruled out. The authors suggested that the approach could potentially be extended to other disease states and immunological phenotypes. Roughly uniform sequencing depth across donors was assumed in presence/absence analyses, although this assumption may not hold. V-gene and J-gene trimming of TCR beta chains was associated with a missense DCLRE1C variant in a later genetic analysis, and the association was replicated in an independent cohort. The classifier was reported to diagnose cytomegalovirus status with high specificity and sensitivity in both the original cohort and the validation cohort. A cluster of highly shared sequence variants was judged likely to represent a technical artifact of the sequencing pipeline. In vitro tests confirmed that three of the cytomegalovirus-associated TCR beta chains recognize cytomegalovirus antigens. An earlier analysis of approximately 500 of the donors showed that most TCR beta V segments appeared in productive rearrangements either about 87% or about 30% of the time, which broadly matched IMGT annotations. The cohort was sequenced for TCR beta chains only, and without alpha or paired-chain data the features that could be detected were limited. A later analysis associated 17,000 or so TCR beta sequences with specific HLA alleles at a false discovery rate of 0.05. Because counts were too low, some 17 rarely observed V segments, including chromosome 9 orphons, were excluded from the earlier analysis of around 640 of the donors. Because some donors lacked HLA typing at each locus, the association tests relied only on the typed subset. A further reported finding was that TCR beta sequences accurately predicted the HLA-A and HLA-B alleles for most subjects in the first cohort. A later analysis found that most CMV-associated TCR beta chains appeared HLA-restricted, with HLA associations seemingly driven largely by CMV exposure. Some IMGT-functional V segments, including TRBV6-2 and TRBV6-3, could not be distinguished by the 87-base-pair reads and were therefore excluded. When HLA alleles, especially DR and DQ, strongly co-occurred, attributing TCR associations to individual alleles was difficult. In a later analysis, the rate of TCR association differed among HLA loci, with DRB1 alleles having the most associated TCRs and HLA-C alleles having the fewest. The study listed approximately 160 TCR beta chains as associated with cytomegalovirus. In a later analysis, several top co-occurrence clusters were reported to appear linked to parvovirus B19, influenza, CMV and Epstein-Barr virus. A later genetic analysis reported fewer N-insertions in productive TCRs among donors in an Asian-associated ancestry cluster than the roughly 650-donor mean. In a later analysis, HLA-associated TCR beta chains showed more clonal expansion and lower generation probabilities than non-associated chains that were equally common.

The germline V gene provides CDR1 KGHSH and CDR2 LQKENI. The CDR3 runs 16 amino acids, cysteine and phenylalanine included. Here the CDR3 DNA is all that survives: 48 bases in frame from base 1. The germline ends are 12 bases apart after V is trimmed by 3 bases and J by 0 bases. Library prep was done by the immunoSEQ multiplex PCR assay. For the multiplex PCR, a mixture combining 60 forward primers for TCR Vbeta segments and 13 reverse primers for TCR Jbeta segments was used. A multiplex PCR assay on genomic DNA amplified the CDR3 region of rearranged TCR beta genes. The Illumina HiSeq System was used to sequence the amplified TCR beta libraries as 87-base-pair reads. The authors' analysis ran thus. In a later analysis, tens of millions of unique TCR beta chains were counted across the 500 to 850 repertoires, and roughly 11 million of these chains were shared by at least two donors. A nearest-neighbor algorithm error-corrected the raw reads and collapsed the reads into unique sequences, merging closely related sequences to remove PCR and sequencing errors. Alignment of CDR3 sequences to IMGT reference sequences was used to assign V, D and J gene segments. For a sequence to be retained, a match of at least six nucleotides was required to both a V gene segment and a J gene segment. A rearrangement was called productive if the CDR3 had no stop codons and remained in frame with V and J, and every other rearrangement was called non-productive. CDR3 was defined by IMGT convention, running from the second conserved V-encoded cysteine to the conserved J-encoded phenylalanine. In an earlier analysis of just under 600 of the donors, sequences lacking an unambiguous match to a single V gene segment were excluded. An earlier analysis of about 590 of the donors classified V segments as functional when productive rearrangements were above 56.7% and as segregating when the standard deviation between donors was above 5%. A statistical classification framework was built to diagnose cytomegalovirus status from the catalog of TCR beta chain sequences. V and J gene assignment, in a later analysis, came from comparing TCR nucleotide sequences with IMGT/GENE-DB human TR gene sequences. The TCRdist pipeline was used in a later analysis to assign CDR3 sequences and most-parsimonious VDJ recombination scenarios. In a later analysis, each TCR beta chain was defined by its CDR3 amino acid sequence together with its V-gene family, and reads lacking a unique V-gene family were excluded. In a later analysis, nearly 600 highly shared, low-generation-probability nucleotide sequences were removed to address suspected cross-contamination and a sequencing artifact. In a later analysis, a clonal expansion index was calculated for each public chain from normalized within-repertoire ranks of inferred template counts. A later analysis computed generation probabilities with a VDJ recombination model fitted to out-of-frame rearrangements, and checked the results against IGoR. In a later analysis, hypergeometric tests were used to score TCR-TCR, TCR-HLA and TCR-CMV co-occurrence, with a repertoire-size bias correction applied to TCR pairs. False discovery rates were estimated in a later analysis by permuting HLA or CMV assignments 20 times. In a later analysis, co-occurring TCRs were grouped with DBSCAN, and TCRdist sequence similarity was added when clustering was performed within HLA-allele-positive subsets. Co-occurrence clustering excluded repertoires with fewer than 30,000 or more than 120,000 public chains, plus five with anomalous nucleotide sharing. The immuneACCESS repertoire file appears here via TCRdb, limited to in-frame rearrangements. These files lack a portion of the clones; in checked studies, under half of the deficit traces to unresolved V genes, and the cause of the others is not known. V, J and clone size are those of that table, while D and trimming were read from the DNA. For this sample there are approximately 150,000 clones; 70% to 80% appear just once. The top ten hold about 6.6% of the sample.

In total, around 600 healthy bone marrow donors made up the cohort. All cohort members were sampled while nominally healthy, although unrecorded immune exposures were likely present. The donor tested CMV seropositive, placing the donor among the 289 seropositive members of the cohort. A peripheral blood sample was collected from each donor, and TCR beta sequencing was performed on peripheral blood mononuclear cells. Genomic DNA extraction from the blood cell samples was performed with the Qiagen DNeasy Blood Extraction Kit. This clone has a handful of counts. Its antigen specificity is not known. No base-level quality is on record; no much larger clone is a single base apart.

Specimen: PBMCs. The chain couples TRBV18 to TRBJ1-3; no confident D gene assignment can be made. The sequence came from a woman aged 40 to 55 in good health and CMV-seropositive. Here the CDR3 is given as CASSPAGGFSGNTIYF. The nucleotide sequence reads TGTGCCAGCTCACCGGCGGGCGGATTCTCTGGAAACACCATATATTTT.